This entry concerns a single T cell receptor beta chain. Assay used: immunoSEQ multiplex PCR; TCRdb lists only in-frame clones, some missing. This table holds under 70,000 clones, around 90% found once. The sample originates from a study of control samples from healthy donors and cancer patients. This CDR3 is built from 13 residues. Germline CDR1 and CDR2: GTSNPN and SVGIG (reference sequence). V shed 1 base and J shed 4 bases, with 8 bases lying between them. The sequence derives from a man between 60 and 75 years old with head and neck cancer. J is TRBJ1-3 and V is TRBV30, with D possibly matching TRBD1 (5 bases). Sequencing was done on a sample of PBMCs. The CDR3 protein is CAWSEGVGNTIYF. CDR3 DNA: TGTGCCTGGAGTGAAGGGGTAGGAAACACCATATATTTT.